This record covers a single T cell receptor (beta chain). What it binds is not known. The source of the sample is a study of cytomegalovirus exposure and HLA in healthy donors. Regarding the study as a whole: When the data were analyzed later, several of the most significant clusters appeared to be linked to common viral pathogens.

Amplification used 60 Vbeta primers and 13 Jbeta primers. Repertoires were generated with immunoSEQ multiplex PCR, while TCRdb's copy carries only in-frame clones and drops some. This table holds 150,000 to 200,000 clones, roughly 80% found once. V lost 4 bases, J lost 5 bases, and 7 bases stayed unmatched. The germline V gene has CDR1 SGHNT and CDR2 YYREEE (reference sequence). The CDR3 totals 14 residues. The origin of this receptor is a man aged 60 to 69 in good health and CMV-seronegative. Material for sequencing was PBMCs. The chain links TRBV5-4 to TRBJ2-5; TRBD2 matches at 8 bases. CDR3 coding DNA: TGTGCCAGCAGCGCCTGGACTAGCTACGAGACCCAGTACTTC. Its protein is CASSAWTSYETQYF. Full variable domain (remainder filled in from reference TRBV5-4 and TRBJ2-5): ETGVTQSPTHLIKTRGQQVTLRCSSQSGHNTVSWYQQALGQGPQFIFQYYREEENGRGNFPPRFSGLQFPNYSSELNVNALELDDSALYLCASSAWTSYETQYFGPGTRLLVL.